A selection of T cell receptor beta chains follows, all from one sample in a study of T-cell reconstitution after alpha-beta-depleted transplantation in children. TCRdb itself ran the PCR reads through MiXCR, one entry per CDR3 protein. The repertoire holds around 270,000 distinct CDR3 sequences, over 9.5% seen once, with 7% to 9.5% in the top ten. Here the sequenced sample was PBMCs, taken before TCRalphabeta/CD19-depleted stem cell transplant. All receptors derive from a boy younger than two with acute myeloid leukemia, due to receive a stem cell transplant. The CDR3 runs from the conserved cysteine through the conserved F or W. The order of the fields is CDR3 protein, V gene, J gene.

CDR3 protein: CASRETDFSTDTQYF; V gene: TRBV5-6; J gene: TRBJ2-3
CDR3 protein: CSVPNSSGANVLTF; V gene: TRBV29-1; J gene: TRBJ2-6
CDR3 protein: CSARDLDRVTYNEQFF; V gene: TRBV20-1; J gene: TRBJ2-1
CDR3 protein: CASNLRAASLEQYF; V gene: TRBV2; J gene: TRBJ2-7
CDR3 protein: CSADGGTDTQYF; V gene: TRBV29-1; J gene: TRBJ2-3
CDR3 protein: CATSLPGRKAGELFF; V gene: TRBV15; J gene: TRBJ2-2
CDR3 protein: CASSLDGAGVPYEQYF; V gene: TRBV11-2; J gene: TRBJ2-7
CDR3 protein: CSARGGTSGGASQETQYF; V gene: TRBV20-1; J gene: TRBJ2-5
CDR3 protein: CATSREGSQGNEQYF; V gene: TRBV15; J gene: TRBJ2-7
CDR3 protein: CASSIIGQVSSYNEQFF; V gene: TRBV19; J gene: TRBJ2-1
CDR3 protein: CAISSGTSGINEQFF; V gene: TRBV10-3; J gene: TRBJ2-1
CDR3 protein: CASSYGQGYQPQHF; V gene: TRBV28; J gene: TRBJ1-5
CDR3 protein: CAWSPSRNLGNTIYF; V gene: TRBV30; J gene: TRBJ1-3
CDR3 protein: CASSYPRDGGELFF; V gene: TRBV6-5; J gene: TRBJ2-2
CDR3 protein: CASSLRTSGGVKGNTGELFF; V gene: TRBV7-3; J gene: TRBJ2-2
CDR3 protein: CASSPGGGQGIYEQYF; V gene: TRBV7-9; J gene: TRBJ2-7
CDR3 protein: CASSLDHTRTTEQYF; V gene: TRBV7-8; J gene: TRBJ2-7
CDR3 protein: CSALRTQPSEQYF; V gene: TRBV20-1; J gene: TRBJ2-7
CDR3 protein: CASSERDWTEAKNIQYF; V gene: TRBV25-1; J gene: TRBJ2-4
CDR3 protein: CASSWAGGSGANVLTF; V gene: TRBV19; J gene: TRBJ2-6
CDR3 protein: CASSQAPWRVSPADTQYF; V gene: TRBV4-3; J gene: TRBJ2-3
CDR3 protein: CAISGTSLYEQYF; V gene: TRBV10-3; J gene: TRBJ2-7
CDR3 protein: CASSRQGVANTGELFF; V gene: TRBV7-6; J gene: TRBJ2-2
CDR3 protein: CASSPPVLEHYTDTQYF; V gene: TRBV28; J gene: TRBJ2-3
CDR3 protein: CASSLWDNSYEQYF; V gene: TRBV5-6; J gene: TRBJ2-7
CDR3 protein: CSARAGFSYEQYF; V gene: TRBV20-1; J gene: TRBJ2-7
CDR3 protein: CASSFWSSGTTADTQYF; V gene: TRBV11-2; J gene: TRBJ2-3
CDR3 protein: CAWSVPGAYEQYF; V gene: TRBV30; J gene: TRBJ2-7
CDR3 protein: CASSIEGPRTDTQYF; V gene: TRBV19; J gene: TRBJ2-3
CDR3 protein: CASSQATAGVFNEQFF; V gene: TRBV4-2; J gene: TRBJ2-1
CDR3 protein: CASSELETPNEQFF; V gene: TRBV10-2; J gene: TRBJ2-1
CDR3 protein: CASIVVYEQYF; V gene: TRBV6-5; J gene: TRBJ2-7
CDR3 protein: CASSLMPRSSYEQYF; V gene: TRBV7-8; J gene: TRBJ2-7
CDR3 protein: CASREDGNQPQHF; V gene: TRBV6-6; J gene: TRBJ1-5
CDR3 protein: CASSLGPRGYGYTF; V gene: TRBV12-3/TRBV12-4; J gene: TRBJ1-2
CDR3 protein: CASSHTGTSGNQPTDTQYF; V gene: TRBV3-1; J gene: TRBJ2-3
CDR3 protein: CSAVAGGGDTQYF; V gene: TRBV20-1; J gene: TRBJ2-3
CDR3 protein: CSVVTGTGNYNEQFF; V gene: TRBV29-1; J gene: TRBJ2-1
CDR3 protein: CASSLLVRTDTQYF; V gene: TRBV7-3; J gene: TRBJ2-3
CDR3 protein: CASRDVVAGNEQFF; V gene: TRBV5-1; J gene: TRBJ2-1
CDR3 protein: CASSLDPGLMNTEAFF; V gene: TRBV5-6; J gene: TRBJ1-1
CDR3 protein: CSPGGRGETQYF; V gene: TRBV20-1; J gene: TRBJ2-5
CDR3 protein: CASSFLAGNTGELFF; V gene: TRBV5-1; J gene: TRBJ2-2
CDR3 protein: CASSFAGGRDYEQYF; V gene: TRBV27; J gene: TRBJ2-7
CDR3 protein: CASSLMVGTSGRAPYNEQFF; V gene: TRBV12-3/TRBV12-4; J gene: TRBJ2-1
CDR3 protein: CASSPWRLAGWDEQFF; V gene: TRBV7-2; J gene: TRBJ2-1
CDR3 protein: CASSQDRPRDYLTYEQYF; V gene: TRBV4-2; J gene: TRBJ2-7
CDR3 protein: CASSEWGPYEQYF; V gene: TRBV25-1; J gene: TRBJ2-7
CDR3 protein: CSARGQFVPYEQYF; V gene: TRBV20-1; J gene: TRBJ2-7
CDR3 protein: CSVDLTGYNEQYF; V gene: TRBV29-1; J gene: TRBJ2-7
CDR3 protein: CASSLSRARETQYF; V gene: TRBV12-3/TRBV12-4; J gene: TRBJ2-5
CDR3 protein: CASSDGRGPYNEQFF; V gene: TRBV2; J gene: TRBJ2-1
CDR3 protein: CSAKGLAGLSYEQYF; V gene: TRBV20-1; J gene: TRBJ2-7
CDR3 protein: CSATRQGNTIYF; V gene: TRBV20-1; J gene: TRBJ1-3
CDR3 protein: CASDRVQGGTEAFF; V gene: TRBV5-1; J gene: TRBJ1-1
CDR3 protein: CASSPLGGKQYF; V gene: TRBV18; J gene: TRBJ2-7
CDR3 protein: CASSLILAGDEQYF; V gene: TRBV7-8; J gene: TRBJ2-7
CDR3 protein: CSASVIRSYEQYF; V gene: TRBV20-1; J gene: TRBJ2-7